Each of the 25 T cell receptor beta chains below was sequenced from the same sample in a study of cytomegalovirus exposure and HLA in healthy donors. This PCR relied on a set of 60 Vbeta primers and 13 Jbeta primers. The assay was immunoSEQ multiplex PCR, and TCRdb's table has in-frame clones only and misses some. The data show 150,000 to 200,000 clones, about four fifths seen once. Sequenced input: PBMCs. The receptors shown here come from a girl between 10 and 17 years old in good health and CMV-seropositive.

This sequence joins TRBV9 and TRBJ2-5, with 16 bases aligning to TRBD2. The J segment lost 5 bases and the V segment lost 4 bases, leaving 14 bases of the junction unmatched. Germline loops: CDR1 SGDLS, CDR2 YYNGEE. This CDR3 is built from 19 residues. As DNA, the CDR3 is TGTGCCAGCAGCCTCCGAGCTGGGACTAGCGGGGGGGCGAAGGAGACCCAGTACTTC. Protein sequence: CASSLRAGTSGGAKETQYF.

This rearrangement joins TRBV5-4 to TRBJ2-5; 9 nucleotides line up with TRBD1. CDR1 is SGHNT and CDR2 is YYREEE in the germline V gene (reference sequence). The CDR3 extends over 16 amino acids. V lost 3 bases and J lost 1; bases outside the gene matches: 7. The DNA of the CDR3 is TGTGCCAGCAGCTCCCGGGACAGGGACTTCCAAGAGACCCAGTACTTC. It specifies CASSSRDRDFQETQYF.

This clone was counted between two and nine times. This CDR3 reads CASSARERGGNQPQHF. Written as DNA, the CDR3 is TGCGCCAGCAGTGCCCGGGAGCGGGGAGGCAATCAGCCCCAGCATTTT. The V and J genes are TRBV10-1 and TRBJ1-5; no clear D gene. The V end lost 4 bases, the J end lost 2 bases, and 15 bases lay between the germline ends. Germline lookup yields CDR1 WNHNN and CDR2 SYGVQD (reference sequence). This CDR3 comprises 16 residues.

The chain couples TRBV27 to TRBJ2-4; maybe TRBD1 (5 bases). V lost 10 bases and J 0 bases, leaving 13 bases between the germline ends. This CDR3 has 14 residues. Germline values: CDR1 MNHEY, CDR2 SMNVEV (reference sequence). The CDR3 DNA sequence: TGTGCCACCCCAAAGACAGTAGCCAAAAACATTCAGTACTTC. The encoded protein is CATPKTVAKNIQYF.

The chain carries TRBV5-1 and TRBJ2-1; D may be TRBD2 (6 bases). The CDR3 runs to 15 residues. The V gene lost 0 bases and the J gene lost 5 bases, with 12 bases spanning the gap. Germline V lookup: CDR1 SGHRS, CDR2 YFSETQ. CDR3 bases: TGCGCCAGCAGCTTGGGGGCGGGATGGAACAATGAGCAGTTCTTC. Its translation is CASSLGAGWNNEQFF.

This rearrangement joins TRBV6-5 to TRBJ2-1, with D possibly being TRBD2 (6 bases). Germline-derived CDR1 and CDR2 are MNHEY and SVGAGI. This CDR3 region has 15 residues. Trimming shortened V by 7 bases and J by 6 bases, and 19 bases separated the two germline ends. The CDR3 DNA reads TGTGCCAGCACCCACGGGAGACTCCCTACCAATGAGCAGTTCTTC. It encodes CASTHGRLPTNEQFF.

For this clone: As the CDR3 is not closed by the conserved phenylalanine or tryptophan, this likely results from a read error. This chain joins TRBV10-2 and TRBJ1-2; D call uncertain. CDR1 WSHSY and CDR2 SAAADI come from the germline V gene. Trimming took 3 bases from V and 0 from J, leaving 8 bases between them. This CDR3 spans 14 amino acids. The CDR3 here is CASSDSDTNYGYTL. For the CDR3, the DNA is TGCGCCAGCAGTGACTCAGATACTAACTATGGCTACACCCTC.

This clone was recorded a few times. The V gene is TRBV12-5, the J gene TRBJ2-1; unclear D gene. The CDR3 runs to 13 residues. Deletions cut 3 bases from V and 4 bases from J, with 7 bases between. Germline V gene lookup returns CDR1 LGHNT and CDR2 FRNRAP. CDR3 coding DNA: TGTGCTAGTGGTTTTGGCAGGTACAATGAGCAGTTCTTC. It encodes CASGFGRYNEQFF.

This clone was counted once. The rearrangement joins TRBV30 to TRBJ1-5; TRBD1 aligns across 9 bases. The germline gives CDR1 GTSNPN, CDR2 SVGIG (reference sequence). Losses at the gene ends were 1 base for V and 10 bases for J; bases not matched to a gene: 5. The CDR3 has 13 amino acids. In DNA form, the CDR3 reads TGTGCCTGGAGTGGGACAGGGGATTTTCCCCAGCATTTT. Translating gives CAWSGTGDFPQHF.

V usage is TRBV7-9 and J usage is TRBJ2-1; TRBD2 aligns across 8 bases. Trimming took 0 bases from V and 6 from J; bases not matched to a gene: 4. Germline V gene lookup returns CDR1 SEHNR and CDR2 FQNEAQ (reference sequence). The CDR3 consists of 15 residues. The CDR3 here is CASSLAQAGANEQFF. In nucleotides, the CDR3 is TGTGCCAGCAGCTTAGCGCAAGCGGGGGCCAATGAGCAGTTCTTC.

The genes are TRBV28 and TRBJ2-7, with a tentative D call TRBD2 (6 bases). The CDR3 runs 15 residues. The V end was cut by 6 bases, the J end by 4 bases, with 19 bases between. Germline V gene data show CDR1 as MDHEN and CDR2 as SYDVKM. The CDR3 spells CASSPRGDPGYEQYF. In nucleotides, the CDR3 is TGTGCCAGCAGCCCTCGCGGGGATCCGGGGTACGAGCAGTACTTC.

V gene TRBV29-1 combines with J gene TRBJ2-3; 8 bases align to TRBD2. From germline, CDR1 is SQVTM and CDR2 ANQGSEA. J gave up 5 bases and V 3 bases, and 10 bases lay outside the gene matches. CDR3 size: 15 residues. The CDR3 DNA is TGCAGCGTTGAGTCCCGGGAGGGCCGAGTAGATACGCAGTATTTT. Amino acid sequence: CSVESREGRVDTQYF.

The chain combines TRBV30 with TRBJ2-7; TRBD2 matches at 10 bases. V was pared by 5 bases and J by 0 bases, with 13 bases of the junction left unmatched. Germline V lookup: CDR1 GTSNPN, CDR2 SVGIG (reference sequence). The CDR3 contains 17 residues. CDR3 nucleotides: TGTGCCTGGGCGGGACTAGCGCGGCGCGCCGTCTCCTACGAGCAGTACTTC. Protein sequence: CAWAGLARRAVSYEQYF. The full variable domain, its missing parts supplied by reference TRBV30 and TRBJ2-7, is SQTIHQWPATLVQPVGSPLSLECTVEGTSNPNLYWYRQAAGRGLQLLFYSVGIGQISSEVPQNLSASRPQDRQFILSSKKLLLSDSGFYLCAWAGLARRAVSYEQYFGPGTRLTVT.

CDR3 nucleotide sequence: TGTGCCAGCAGCTTGGTAGCGGGGGCCTACAATGAGCAGTTCTTC. Its translation: CASSLVAGAYNEQFF. The chain uses TRBV5-5 and TRBJ2-1; 9 bases align to TRBD2. The CDR3 covers 15 residues. The V gene's germline CDR1 is SGHKS and CDR2 YYEKEE (reference sequence). V dropped 0 bases and J dropped 2; count of bases not matched to a gene: 0.

The CDR3 spells CAIREPDETNEAFF. CDR3 nucleotides: TGTGCCATCAGGGAACCGGACGAGACTAACGAAGCTTTCTTT. The genes are TRBV10-3 and TRBJ1-1; D uncertain. The germline gives CDR1 ENHRY, CDR2 SYGVKD. The germline V and J ends were trimmed by 6 bases and 8 bases, with 19 bases remaining between them. This CDR3 contains 14 residues.

The chain combines TRBV18 with TRBJ2-3; TRBD2 matches at 7 bases. This CDR3 is built from 16 residues. Losses at the gene ends were 2 bases for V and 2 bases for J; bases not matched to a gene: 7. Germline assignment: CDR1 KGHSH and CDR2 LQKENI. The CDR3 spells CASSPVSLAATDTQYF. CDR3 in DNA: TGTGCCAGCTCACCAGTTAGCCTAGCGGCCACAGATACGCAGTATTTT.

The chain recombines TRBV28 with TRBJ2-7, with 10 positions matching TRBD1. The germline V gene has CDR1 MDHEN and CDR2 SYDVKM. There are 14 residues in the CDR3. With 2 bases clipped from V and 6 bases from J, the junction kept 4 bases outside the gene matches. Written as DNA, the CDR3 is TGTGCCAGCAGTTTAGGGACAGGGGACGGCGAGCAGTACTTC. Protein: CASSLGTGDGEQYF.

The genes are TRBV6-5 and TRBJ1-5, with 8 positions matching TRBD1. The V and J ends lost 5 bases and 6 bases, in that order; junction bases with no gene match: 9. The CDR3 consists of 15 residues. Germline loops: CDR1 MNHEY, CDR2 SVGAGI. The CDR3 sequence is CASSGRGQGPQPQHF. DNA of the CDR3: TGTGCCAGCAGTGGGAGAGGACAGGGCCCTCAGCCCCAGCATTTT.

The V gene is TRBV18, the J gene TRBJ1-5; TRBD1 aligns across 9 bases. The germline gives CDR1 KGHSH, CDR2 LQKENI. V trimming: 5 bases; J trimming: 7 bases; junction bases outside the gene matches: 6. This CDR3 spans 14 amino acids. In nucleotides, the CDR3 is TGTGCCAGCTCAGCGGGACAGGGATACCAGCCCCAGCATTTT. Translated: CASSAGQGYQPQHF.

The chain uses TRBV28 and TRBJ2-6; possibly TRBD1 for D (6 bases). V lost 6 bases, J lost 3 bases, and 9 bases lay in between. CDR3 length: 14 amino acids. Germline V gives CDR1 MDHEN, CDR2 SYDVKM. The CDR3 region has the DNA TGTGCCAGCAGCTACAGGGTTGGGGCCAACGTCCTGACTTTC. Protein sequence: CASSYRVGANVLTF.

V is TRBV7-9 and J is TRBJ1-2, with a possible D match to TRBD1 (5 bases). Germline values: CDR1 SEHNR, CDR2 FQNEAQ (reference sequence). The V end was cut by 6 bases, the J end by 1 base, with 12 bases between. The CDR3 loop spans 14 amino acids. CDR3 in DNA: TGTGCCAGCAGGCCAGCGGGGCTTAACTATGGCTACACCTTC. This encodes CASRPAGLNYGYTF.

For the CDR3, the DNA is TGTGCCAGCACCGAGGGGGGGGTAGGGTCGAATGAGCAGTTCTTC. This encodes CASTEGGVGSNEQFF. The chain recombines TRBV5-6 with TRBJ2-1, with TRBD2 as a possible D gene (7 bases). V was shortened by 6 bases and J by 7 bases, with 20 bases between the two germline ends. CDR3 length equals 15 residues. CDR1 and CDR2 (germline): SGHDT, YYEEEE. The full variable domain, its missing parts supplied by reference TRBV5-6 and TRBJ2-1, is DAGVTQSPTHLIKTRGQQVTLRCSPKSGHDTVSWYQQALGQGPQFIFQYYEEEERQRGNFPDRFSGHQFPNYSSELNVNALLLGDSALYLCASTEGGVGSNEQFFGPGTRLTVL.

The V gene is TRBV19, the J gene TRBJ2-3; 9 bases are shared with TRBD2. Germline CDR1 reads LNHDA; CDR2 reads SQIVND (reference sequence). The CDR3 contains 15 residues. The J segment lost 7 bases and the V segment lost 6 bases, leaving 11 bases of the junction unmatched. CDR3 coding DNA: TGTGCCAGTAGAAGGACAGCGGGGGGCGGAAATACGCAGTATTTT. Protein: CASRRTAGGGNTQYF. The full variable domain, completed using reference TRBV19 and TRBJ2-3, is DGGITQSPKYLFRKEGQNVTLSCEQNLNHDAMYWYRQDPGQGLRLIYYSQIVNDFQKGDIAEGYSVSREKKESFPLTVTSAQKNPTAFYLCASRRTAGGGNTQYFGPGTRLTVL.

The V and J genes are TRBV7-9 and TRBJ2-7; D is undetermined. The CDR3 loop spans 15 amino acids. V lost 5 bases and J 2 bases, leaving 16 bases between the germline ends. Germline V lookup: CDR1 SEHNR, CDR2 FQNEAQ (reference sequence). CDR3 sequence reads: CASSGVEIEAYEQYF. The CDR3 DNA sequence: TGTGCCAGCAGCGGCGTAGAGATTGAGGCCTACGAGCAGTACTTC. Complete variable domain (other parts from reference TRBV7-9 and TRBJ2-7): DTGVSQNPRHKITKRGQNVTFRCDPISEHNRLYWYRQTLGQGPEFLTYFQNEAQLEKSRLLSDRFSAERPKGSFSTLEIQRTEQGDSAMYLCASSGVEIEAYEQYFGPGTRLTVT.

The V gene is TRBV5-8, the J gene TRBJ1-5; 10 bases match TRBD1. The CDR3 is 16 amino acids. The V gene end was trimmed by 2 bases and the J gene end by 4 bases; junction bases not matched to a gene: 6. Germline V gives CDR1 SGHTS, CDR2 YDEGEE. In DNA form, the CDR3 reads TGTGCCAGCAGCTTATTCGGGACAGGGGTTAATCAGCCCCAGCATTTT. It yields the protein CASSLFGTGVNQPQHF.